This is a list of T cell receptor beta chains from one sample in a study of CD8 T cells in Susac syndrome. One entry per CDR3 protein results from TCRdb running MiXCR on the immunoSEQ multiplex PCR reads. The sample carries 200,000 or so distinct CDR3 sequences, about 90% recorded once. Material: CD8+ T cells from PBMCs. Receptors originate from a human donor with multiple sclerosis. The CDR3 runs from the conserved cysteine through the conserved F or W. D genes are given only for firm matches. Not all rows give a size; the values are once, few, many and, for expanded clones, a class.

D	size	V	J	CDR3	DNA
.	.	TRBV23-1	TRBJ1-1	CASSQCVGFRAYTEAFF	TGCGCCAGCAGTCAATGCGTTGGTTTCAGGGCCTACACTGAAGCTTTCTTT
.	.	TRBV13	TRBJ1-2	CASSLEGQKGYTF	TGTGCCAGCAGCTTAGAGGGGCAGAAAGGCTACACCTTC
TRBD2	.	TRBV9	TRBJ2-5	CASSVGSGGSETQYF	TGTGCCAGCAGCGTTGGTAGCGGGGGGTCGGAGACCCAGTACTTC
.	.	TRBV12-3/TRBV12-4	TRBJ1-1	CASSKHRRGLHTEAFF	TGTGCCAGCAGCAAACACCGCAGGGGCCTCCACACTGAAGCTTTCTTT
.	.	TRBV19	TRBJ1-1	CASSWKGHTEAFF	TGTGCCAGTAGTTGGAAGGGTCACACTGAAGCTTTCTTT
.	.	TRBV13	TRBJ2-1	CASSEERLEQFF	TGTGCCAGCAGCGAAGAGCGGCTTGAGCAGTTCTTC
TRBD1	.	TRBV12-3/TRBV12-4	TRBJ1-1	CASSHYEGGRNTEAFF	TGTGCCAGCAGCCACTATGAAGGGGGCAGGAACACTGAAGCTTTCTTT
TRBD2	few	TRBV11-2	TRBJ2-3	CASSFLAGGTDTQYF	TGTGCCAGCAGCTTCCTAGCGGGGGGCACAGATACGCAGTATTTT
.	.	TRBV7-9	TRBJ1-2	CASTDGAMKHGYTF	TGTGCCAGCACTGACGGGGCCATGAAGCATGGCTACACCTTC
TRBD1	.	TRBV24-1	TRBJ2-6	CATSEGGHHVLTF	TGTGCCACCAGTGAAGGGGGCCACCACGTCCTGACTTTC
TRBD2	.	TRBV2	TRBJ2-5	CASRVPGGRETQYF	TGTGCCAGCAGGGTCCCGGGGGGGCGGGAGACCCAGTACTTC
.	few	TRBV30	TRBJ1-1	CALEEGGWNTEAFF	TGTGCCTTGGAGGAGGGGGGATGGAACACTGAAGCTTTCTTT
.	few	TRBV5-6	TRBJ2-3	CASSLAGFSTDTQYF	TGTGCCAGCAGCTTGGCCGGGTTTAGCACAGATACGCAGTATTTT
.	.	TRBV7-8	TRBJ1-2	CASSLVVDSSNYGYTF	TGTGCCAGCAGCTTAGTAGTTGACAGCTCTAACTATGGCTACACCTTC
.	.	TRBV11-3	TRBJ1-3	CASRLQGLTGNTIYF	TGTGCCAGCAGACTACAGGGATTGACTGGAAACACCATATATTTT
.	.	TRBV5-1	TRBJ2-7	CASSPGPQSYEQYF	TGCGCCAGCAGCCCTGGTCCCCAGTCCTACGAGCAGTACTTC
.	.	TRBV11-3	TRBJ2-1	CASSRDTSSYNEQFF	TGTGCCAGCAGCCGCGATACAAGCTCCTACAATGAGCAGTTCTTC
.	.	TRBV7-9	TRBJ2-4	CASSPEEDDNARNIQYF	TGTGCCAGCAGCCCAGAGGAAGACGACAACGCCAGAAACATTCAGTACTTC
.	.	TRBV13	TRBJ1-3	CASSLRTTGNTIYF	TGTGCCAGCAGCTTAAGAACAACTGGAAACACCATATATTTT
.	.	TRBV6-5	TRBJ2-7	CASSRRVGDEQYF	TGTGCCAGCAGTCGACGGGTCGGGGACGAGCAGTACTTC
TRBD1	.	TRBV7-8	TRBJ2-5	CASSSRRDRETQYF	TGTGCCAGCAGCTCGCGTAGGGACAGGGAGACCCAGTACTTC
.	.	TRBV12-3/TRBV12-4	TRBJ2-7	CASSLGSSEQYF	TGTGCCAGCAGTTTAGGATCGAGCGAGCAGTACTTC
.	.	TRBV14	TRBJ1-5	CASSQEPHQPQHF	TGTGCCAGCAGCCAAGAACCCCATCAGCCCCAGCATTTT
.	.	TRBV4-2	TRBJ1-1	CASSQLKNREAFF	TGTGCCAGCAGCCAATTAAAGAACAGAGAAGCTTTCTTT
.	.	TRBV12-3/TRBV12-4	TRBJ2-5	CASSPGRGGPTQETQYF	TGTGCCAGCAGTCCCGGGCGGGGCGGGCCTACACAAGAGACCCAGTACTTC
TRBD1	.	TRBV7-9	TRBJ1-1	CASSPIDRAEAFF	TGTGCCAGCAGCCCGATCGACAGGGCTGAAGCTTTCTTT
.	.	TRBV7-9	TRBJ1-1	CASSPGEGFAKNTEAFF	TGTGCCAGCAGCCCAGGGGAGGGGTTTGCGAAGAACACTGAAGCTTTCTTT
.	.	TRBV6-1	TRBJ1-1	CASSGMGNQLNTEAFF	TGTGCCAGCAGTGGAATGGGAAACCAACTCAACACTGAAGCTTTCTTT
.	.	TRBV30	TRBJ2-1	CAWSTGGANEQFF	TGTGCCTGGAGTACCGGAGGGGCCAATGAGCAGTTCTTC
.	.	TRBV7-3	TRBJ1-1	CASSQVGGGTEAFF	TGTGCCAGCAGCCAGGTGGGTGGGGGCACTGAAGCTTTCTTT
.	.	TRBV2	TRBJ1-1	CASPGVTEAFF	TGTGCCAGCCCAGGAGTCACTGAAGCTTTCTTT
.	.	TRBV14	TRBJ2-2	CASSQWGELFF	TGTGCCAGCAGCCAGTGGGGGGAGCTGTTTTTT
.	.	TRBV4-2	TRBJ2-1	CASSQDRAGGLNEQFF	TGTGCCAGCAGCCAAGATCGCGCAGGGGGGCTGAATGAGCAGTTCTTC
.	.	TRBV3-1	TRBJ2-5	CASSQEGVFQETQYF	TGTGCCAGCAGCCAAGAAGGGGTCTTCCAGGAGACCCAGTACTTC
TRBD2	.	TRBV19	TRBJ2-3	CASKRLGRSTDTQYF	TGTGCCAGTAAGCGACTCGGGAGGAGCACAGATACGCAGTATTTT
.	.	TRBV5-6	TRBJ1-2	CASSSNLQAFYGYTF	TGTGCCAGCAGCTCCAATCTTCAGGCGTTTTATGGCTACACCTTC
.	.	TRBV2	TRBJ2-1	CASSGPRGAYNEQFF	TGTGCCAGCAGTGGGCCCAGGGGCGCCTACAATGAGCAGTTCTTC
.	.	TRBV6-5	TRBJ2-2	CASSYSMEGLNTGELFF	TGTGCCAGCAGTTACTCGATGGAGGGGCTTAACACCGGGGAGCTGTTTTTT
.	few	TRBV27	TRBJ2-1	CASSLRGSNEQFF	TGTGCCAGCAGTTTGAGGGGGTCCAATGAGCAGTTCTTC
.	.	TRBV28	TRBJ1-5	CASSSSRTGNQPQHF	TGTGCCAGCAGCTCATCGCGAACGGGCAATCAGCCCCAGCATTTT
.	.	TRBV27	TRBJ2-1	CASTLGGSSYNEQFF	TGTGCCAGCACCTTAGGGGGGAGCTCCTACAATGAGCAGTTCTTC
.	once	TRBV5-6	TRBJ2-5	CASSLLDSTGRETQYF	TGTGCCAGCAGCTTGTTGGACAGTACGGGCAGAGAGACCCAGTACTTC
TRBD1	.	TRBV7-2	TRBJ1-3	CASSLDRPGVSSGNTIYF	TGTGCCAGCAGCTTGGACAGGCCAGGGGTGAGCTCTGGAAACACCATATATTTT
.	.	TRBV4-2	TRBJ2-7	CASSQEASGGFRYEQYF	TGTGCCAGCAGCCAAGAAGCCTCTGGGGGTTTTCGCTACGAGCAGTACTTC